This is a list of T cell receptor beta chains from one sample in a study of shared T cell receptors in the human thymus. The data were produced by immunoSEQ multiplex PCR, yet TCRdb's version contains in-frame clones alone and is incomplete. The sample includes roughly 560,000 clones, 75% to 85% seen only once; the top ten take more than 0.01%. These data are also associated with another study on human thymus T cells.

The specimen was thymocytes. These receptors all stem from a boy less than two years old with a congenital heart defect. The CDR3 runs from the conserved cysteine through the conserved F or W. A D gene is named only where the DNA matches it firmly. Size is stated for part of the rows, as once, few or many counts, or as a class when the clone is expanded.

NA TRBJ2-7 TRBV7-9 NA TGTGCCAGCAGTCGGTACGGCGGCGCCTACGAGCAGTACTTC CASSRYGGAYEQYF
NA TRBJ2-6 TRBV29-1 NA TGCAGCGTTGAACTACACGGAGGCTCTGGGGCCAACGTCCTGACTTTC CSVELHGGSGANVLTF
once TRBJ2-3 TRBV19 TRBD2 TGTGCCAGTATGAGGGGCGGGAGGTGGACCGATACGCAGTATTTT CASMRGGRWTDTQYF
NA TRBJ2-7 TRBV4-1 TRBD2 TGCGCCAGCAGCCAGGCAGCGGGGGACGCCGAGCAGTACTTC CASSQAAGDAEQYF
once TRBJ2-7 TRBV20-1 NA TGCAGTGCTAGGGCAGGGGACGAGCAGTACTTC CSARAGDEQYF
few TRBJ2-1 TRBV4-2 NA TGTGCCAGCAGCCAAGACGGTCCAGGGAAAAGGCCCGAGCAGTTCTTC CASSQDGPGKRPEQFF
NA TRBJ2-5 TRBV29-1 NA TGCAGCGTTGAGCGGAACGAAGAGACCCAGTACTTC CSVERNEETQYF
NA TRBJ2-1 TRBV18 NA TGTGCCAGCTCGCCGACTGGGAGGGGGGCCTACAATGAGCAGTTCTTC CASSPTGRGAYNEQFF
NA TRBJ2-5 TRBV5-1 TRBD2 TGCGCCAGCACGAAGAACGGGAGGGCCTTTCAGACCCAGTACTTC CASTKNGRAFQTQYF
NA TRBJ2-7 TRBV11-2 TRBD1 TGTGCCAGCAGCGGAAGGTGTCAGGGGGCCGGCGAGCAGTACTTC CASSGRCQGAGEQYF
NA TRBJ2-7 TRBV11-2 TRBD1 TGTGCCAGCAGCTCCGGTGGACAGGGCGACGAGCAGTACTTC CASSSGGQGDEQYF
NA TRBJ2-7 TRBV6-1 TRBD1 TGTGCCAGCAGTGCCCCGGGACAGGCCAACCCCTACGAGCAGTACTTC CASSAPGQANPYEQYF
NA TRBJ2-1 TRBV5-6 NA TGTGCCAGCAGCTCTTTCTACGTCGGTTGGTACAATGAGCAGTTCTTC CASSSFYVGWYNEQFF
few TRBJ2-2 TRBV2 TRBD2 TGTGCCAGCAGTAGTGGGAGCGGGGACACCGGGGAGCTGTTTTTT CASSSGSGDTGELFF
NA TRBJ2-1 TRBV10-1 TRBD2 TGCGCCAGCAGTGGACTAGCGGGAGAGGGGCAGTTCTTC CASSGLAGEGQFF
NA TRBJ1-2 TRBV9 TRBD1 TGTGCCAGCAGCGAGGCAGGGGGCGCCTATGGCTACACCTTC CASSEAGGAYGYTF
few TRBJ2-7 TRBV5-4 NA TGTGCCAGCAGCTTTGGTACAGGCTCCCTGGGTTACGAGCAGTACTTC CASSFGTGSLGYEQYF
NA TRBJ2-5 TRBV27 NA TGTGCCAGCAGTTTAAGCGGTGATGGGGAGACCCAGTACTTC CASSLSGDGETQYF
NA TRBJ2-1 TRBV18 TRBD2 TGTGCCAGCTCACTAGCCTCTAGCGGCTCCTACAATGAGCAGTTCTTC CASSLASSGSYNEQFF
NA TRBJ2-6 TRBV25-1 NA TGTGCCAGCAGTGAATATACAGGGGGGGACTCTGGGGCCAACGTCCTGACTTTC CASSEYTGGDSGANVLTF
once TRBJ2-7 TRBV7-2 NA TGTGCCAGCAGCTCTCTGGGGCCCCCCTACGAGCAGTACTTC CASSSLGPPYEQYF
NA TRBJ2-7 TRBV10-3 TRBD1 TGTGCCATCAGTGAGAGGACAGGGAGCGACGAGCAGTACTTC CAISERTGSDEQYF
NA TRBJ1-2 TRBV25-1 TRBD1 TGTGCCAGCAGTGACCCCGGGACAGGGGTAGACTATGGCTACACCTTC CASSDPGTGVDYGYTF
NA TRBJ2-3 TRBV10-3 TRBD2 TGTGCCATCAGTGACTCCGGACTAGCGGGAGGGACAGATACGCAGTATTTT CAISDSGLAGGTDTQYF
NA TRBJ2-2 TRBV7-9 NA TGTGCCAGCAGCCCTAAGGACGGAGGCACCGGGGAGCTGTTTTTT CASSPKDGGTGELFF
NA TRBJ2-1 TRBV4-3 TRBD2 TGCGCCAGCAGCCAAGATTGGCTAGCGGGACGATACAATGAGCAGTTCTTC CASSQDWLAGRYNEQFF
NA TRBJ2-7 TRBV11-3 TRBD2 TGTGCCAGCAGCCCCAGACTAGCGGGAGGGCCGGGCTACGAGCAGTACTTC CASSPRLAGGPGYEQYF
few TRBJ1-1 TRBV30 TRBD1 TGTGCCTGGCGCCGGGACAGGGGCCACCTACCCATGAACACTGAAGCTTTCTTT CAWRRDRGHLPMNTEAFF
few TRBJ2-1 TRBV4-2 NA TGTGCCAGCAGCCAGGAGGGGGCTGTACCTTACAATGAGCAGTTCTTC CASSQEGAVPYNEQFF
NA TRBJ2-3 TRBV15 TRBD2 TGTGCCACCAAGACTAGCGGGAGGGTCCCAGATACGCAGTATTTT CATKTSGRVPDTQYF
NA TRBJ2-7 TRBV5-1 NA TGCGCCAGCAGCGTACGACAGTTTAACAAGGGCGAGCAGTACTTC CASSVRQFNKGEQYF
NA TRBJ2-1 TRBV30 NA TGTGCCTGGAGTGCCGGACAGTACAATGAGCAGTTCTTC CAWSAGQYNEQFF
few TRBJ2-5 TRBV28 NA TGTGCCAGCAGTAACCCCGGGAACCAAGAGACCCAGTACTTC CASSNPGNQETQYF
NA TRBJ2-5 TRBV4-1 NA TGCGCCAGCAGCCAAGAGCGGGCACAAGAGACCCAGTACTTC CASSQERAQETQYF
NA TRBJ2-3 TRBV29-1 NA TGCAGCGCCCGCCCGAGCTGGAGGTTCGGAGGTACGCAGTATTTT CSARPSWRFGGTQYF
few TRBJ1-1 TRBV6-5 NA TGTGCCGCATCCCGGGTGAACACTGAAGCTTTCTTT CAASRVNTEAFF
NA TRBJ1-3 TRBV9 TRBD1 TGTGCCAGCAGCGTAGGGGGGGAGACAGGGTCTGCCGCCTCTGGAAACACCATATATTTT CASSVGGETGSAASGNTIYF
NA TRBJ2-1 TRBV19 NA TGTGCCAGTAGTATACGGAGCGGGTACTCCTACAATGAGCAGTTCTTC CASSIRSGYSYNEQFF
once TRBJ2-2 TRBV5-4 TRBD2 TGTGCCAGCAGCTTCCAGACTAGCGGAGAAACCGGGGAGCTGTTTTTT CASSFQTSGETGELFF
NA TRBJ1-1 TRBV6-1 NA TGTGCCAGCAGTGAAGGCGCGGGATGGAACACTGAAGCTTTCTTT CASSEGAGWNTEAFF
NA TRBJ1-1 TRBV28 NA TGTGCCAGCAGTCCCTACAGGTCGGCGGCGAACACTGAAGCTTTCTTT CASSPYRSAANTEAFF
few TRBJ2-7 TRBV30 TRBD2 TGTGCCCGGAGCGGGGGGCCCTACGAGCAGTACTTC CARSGGPYEQYF
NA TRBJ2-1 TRBV19 TRBD2 TGTGCCAGTAGTATTTCGCGGAAGCGGGAGGAGCAGTTCTTC CASSISRKREEQFF
once TRBJ2-7 TRBV25-1 NA TGTGCCAGCAGTGAATTCGTTCGCGGAGCCTACGAGCAGTACTTC CASSEFVRGAYEQYF
NA TRBJ1-5 TRBV6-1 NA TGTGCCAGCAGTGAAGGGTGGGGCCGTCAGCCCCAGCATTTT CASSEGWGRQPQHF
once TRBJ2-2 TRBV6-1 NA TGTGCCAGCAGTGAAGCGTTGGGGGGAAGAGGCACCGGGGAGCTGTTTTTT CASSEALGGRGTGELFF
NA TRBJ2-2 TRBV6-5 NA TGTGCCAGCACTCGGGGCGGACAGCACACCGGGGAGCTGTTTTTT CASTRGGQHTGELFF
NA TRBJ2-5 TRBV28 NA TGTGCCAGCAGTTTAGGAGACAGAGTCTTTGTGGAGACCCAGTACTTC CASSLGDRVFVETQYF
NA TRBJ1-2 TRBV7-9 TRBD1 TGTGCCAGCAGCTGGACAGGGGAGGTCGGCTACACCTTC CASSWTGEVGYTF
once TRBJ2-3 TRBV19 NA TGTGCCACCGGGGGGCCCTCCCACACAGATACGCAGTATTTT CATGGPSHTDTQYF
NA TRBJ2-2 TRBV4-2 TRBD2 TGTGCCAGCAGCCAAGCGCGTCTAGCGGGAAACACCGGGGAGCTGTTTTTT CASSQARLAGNTGELFF
few TRBJ1-5 TRBV5-8 NA TGTGCCAGCAGCTTGGGGAGAGGGCGAAATCAGCCCCAGCATTTT CASSLGRGRNQPQHF
NA TRBJ2-7 TRBV10-1 TRBD2 TGCGCCAGCAGTGAAGCGGGAGTGGACTACGAGCAGTACTTC CASSEAGVDYEQYF
NA TRBJ1-2 TRBV6-5 TRBD1 TGTGCCAGCAGTCAAGGACAGGGCAACTATGGCTACACCTTC CASSQGQGNYGYTF
NA TRBJ2-2 TRBV11-1 NA TGTGCCAGCGCTTTTCGGGGGAGCGCCGGGGAGCTGTTTTTT CASAFRGSAGELFF
once TRBJ2-5 TRBV10-3 NA TGTGCCATCAGTGGACGGCTCAGGGTGAAAGGGGAGACCCAGTACTTC CAISGRLRVKGETQYF
NA TRBJ1-1 TRBV13 NA TGTGCCAGCAGCTTATGGACAGATACTGAAGCTTTCTTT CASSLWTDTEAFF